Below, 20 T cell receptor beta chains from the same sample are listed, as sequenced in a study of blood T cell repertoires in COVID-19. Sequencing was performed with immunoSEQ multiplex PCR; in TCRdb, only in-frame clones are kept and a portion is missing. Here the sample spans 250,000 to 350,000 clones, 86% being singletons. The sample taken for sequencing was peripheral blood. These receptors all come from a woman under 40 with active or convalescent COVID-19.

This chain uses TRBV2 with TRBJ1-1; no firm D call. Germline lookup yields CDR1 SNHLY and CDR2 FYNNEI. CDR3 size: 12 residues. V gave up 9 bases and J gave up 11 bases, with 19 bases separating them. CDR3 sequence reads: CASKWEAGTAFF. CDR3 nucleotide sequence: TGTGCCAGTAAGTGGGAGGCCGGTACGGCTTTCTTT.

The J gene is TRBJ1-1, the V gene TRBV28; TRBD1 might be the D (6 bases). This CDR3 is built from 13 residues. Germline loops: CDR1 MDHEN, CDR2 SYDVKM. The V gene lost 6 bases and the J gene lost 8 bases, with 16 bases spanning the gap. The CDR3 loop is CASSRTGKHEAFF. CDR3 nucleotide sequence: TGTGCCAGCAGCCGTACAGGGAAACACGAAGCTTTCTTT.

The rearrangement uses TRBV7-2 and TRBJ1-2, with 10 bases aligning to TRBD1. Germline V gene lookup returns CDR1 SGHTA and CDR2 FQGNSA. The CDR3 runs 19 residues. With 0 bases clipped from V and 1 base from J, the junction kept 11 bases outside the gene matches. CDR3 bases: TGTGCCAGCAGCTTAGCCAGAGCTCGGGGGACAGGGGATAACTATGGCTACACCTTC. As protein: CASSLARARGTGDNYGYTF.

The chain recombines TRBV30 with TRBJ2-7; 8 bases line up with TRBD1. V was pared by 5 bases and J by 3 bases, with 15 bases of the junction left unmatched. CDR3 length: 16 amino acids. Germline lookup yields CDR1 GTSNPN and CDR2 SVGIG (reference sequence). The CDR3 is CAWGGTGGPGNYEQYF. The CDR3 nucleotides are TGTGCCTGGGGCGGGACAGGAGGGCCTGGGAACTACGAGCAGTACTTC. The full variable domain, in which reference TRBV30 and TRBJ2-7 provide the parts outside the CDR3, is SQTIHQWPATLVQPVGSPLSLECTVEGTSNPNLYWYRQAAGRGLQLLFYSVGIGQISSEVPQNLSASRPQDRQFILSSKKLLLSDSGFYLCAWGGTGGPGNYEQYFGPGTRLTVT.

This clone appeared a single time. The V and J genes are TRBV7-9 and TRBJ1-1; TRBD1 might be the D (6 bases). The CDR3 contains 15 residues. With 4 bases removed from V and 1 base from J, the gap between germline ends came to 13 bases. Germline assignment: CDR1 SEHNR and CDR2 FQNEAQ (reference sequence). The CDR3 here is CASSSYRAGNTEAFF. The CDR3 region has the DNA TGTGCCAGCAGCTCTTACAGGGCGGGGAACACTGAAGCTTTCTTT.

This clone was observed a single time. The CDR3 region is CASSVGDIDSGNTIYF. CDR3 bases: TGTGCCAGCAGCGTAGGGGACATTGACTCTGGAAACACCATATATTTT. The rearrangement uses TRBV9 and TRBJ1-3; D is perhaps TRBD1 (6 bases). Germline CDR1 is SGDLS and CDR2 is YYNGEE. Trimming pared 0 bases from V and 0 bases from J, leaving 10 bases between. This CDR3 has 16 amino acids.

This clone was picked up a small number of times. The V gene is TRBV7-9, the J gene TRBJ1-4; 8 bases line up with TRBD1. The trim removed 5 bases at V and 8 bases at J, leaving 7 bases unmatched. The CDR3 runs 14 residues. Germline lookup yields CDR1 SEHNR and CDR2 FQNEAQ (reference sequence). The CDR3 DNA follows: TGTGCCAGCAGCCGGGGGACAGGCGGGGAAAAACTGTTTTTT. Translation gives CASSRGTGGEKLFF.

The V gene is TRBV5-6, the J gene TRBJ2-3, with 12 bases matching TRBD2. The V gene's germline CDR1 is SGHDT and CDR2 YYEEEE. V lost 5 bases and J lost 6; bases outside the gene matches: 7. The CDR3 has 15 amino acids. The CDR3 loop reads CASRASGGAPDTQYF. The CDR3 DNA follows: TGTGCCAGCAGAGCTAGCGGGGGGGCCCCCGATACGCAGTATTTT. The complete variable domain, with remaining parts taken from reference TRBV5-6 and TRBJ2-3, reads DAGVTQSPTHLIKTRGQQVTLRCSPKSGHDTVSWYQQALGQGPQFIFQYYEEEERQRGNFPDRFSGHQFPNYSSELNVNALLLGDSALYLCASRASGGAPDTQYFGPGTRLTVL.

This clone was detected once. The CDR3 DNA reads as TGTGCCAGCAGTGAAGCGGGCCAGTGGGCCCCTGAAGCTTTCTTT. Translated, it gives CASSEAGQWAPEAFF. The V and J genes are TRBV6-1 and TRBJ1-1; no definite D call. The CDR3 loop spans 15 amino acids. Trimming removed 0 bases from V and 6 bases from J, with 14 bases in between. Germline CDR1 MNHNS, CDR2 SASEGT.

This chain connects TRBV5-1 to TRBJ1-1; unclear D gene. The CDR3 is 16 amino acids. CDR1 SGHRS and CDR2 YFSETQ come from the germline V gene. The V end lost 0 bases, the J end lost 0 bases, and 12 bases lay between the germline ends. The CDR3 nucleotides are TGCGCCAGCAGCTTGGGTCTGAGAGAAATGAACACTGAAGCTTTCTTT. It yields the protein CASSLGLREMNTEAFF.

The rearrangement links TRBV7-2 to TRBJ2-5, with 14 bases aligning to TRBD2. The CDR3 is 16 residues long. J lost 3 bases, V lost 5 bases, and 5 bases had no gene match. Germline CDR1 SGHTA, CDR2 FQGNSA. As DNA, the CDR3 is TGTGCCAGCAGCAAGACTAGCGGGGGGGGTAAAGAGACCCAGTACTTC. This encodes CASSKTSGGGKETQYF.

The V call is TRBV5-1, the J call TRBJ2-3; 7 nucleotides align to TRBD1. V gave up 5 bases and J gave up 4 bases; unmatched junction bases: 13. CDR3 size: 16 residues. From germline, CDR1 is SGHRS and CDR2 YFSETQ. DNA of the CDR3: TGCGCCAGCAGGACTTCTTTCCAGGGGGAATCAGATACGCAGTATTTT. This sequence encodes CASRTSFQGESDTQYF.

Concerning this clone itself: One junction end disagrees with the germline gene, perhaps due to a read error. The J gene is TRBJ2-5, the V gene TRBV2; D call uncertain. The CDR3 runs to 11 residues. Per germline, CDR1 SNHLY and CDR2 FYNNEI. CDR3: CASSLQESQYF. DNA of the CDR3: TGTGCCAGCAGTCTCCAAGAGTCCCAGTACTTC.

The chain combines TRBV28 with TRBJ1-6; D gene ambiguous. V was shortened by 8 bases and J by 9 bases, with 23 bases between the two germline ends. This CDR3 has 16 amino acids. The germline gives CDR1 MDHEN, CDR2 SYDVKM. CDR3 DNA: TGTGCCAGCCGAATTCCCTGGACCTCGGGAGGTTCACCCCTCCACTTT. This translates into CASRIPWTSGGSPLHF.

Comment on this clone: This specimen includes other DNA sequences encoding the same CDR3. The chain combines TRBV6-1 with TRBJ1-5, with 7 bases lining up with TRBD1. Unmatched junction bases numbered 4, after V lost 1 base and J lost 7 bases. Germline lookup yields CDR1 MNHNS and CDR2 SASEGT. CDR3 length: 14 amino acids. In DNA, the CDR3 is TGTGCCAGCAGTGAAGGACAGGGAGGCCAGCCCCAGCATTTT. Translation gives CASSEGQGGQPQHF.

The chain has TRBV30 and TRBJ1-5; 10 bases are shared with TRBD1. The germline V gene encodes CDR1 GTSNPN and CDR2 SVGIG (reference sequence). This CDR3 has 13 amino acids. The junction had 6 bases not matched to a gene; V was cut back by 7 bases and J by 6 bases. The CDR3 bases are TGTGCCTTGACAGGGGGCATCGGTCAGCCCCAGCATTTT. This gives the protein CALTGGIGQPQHF.

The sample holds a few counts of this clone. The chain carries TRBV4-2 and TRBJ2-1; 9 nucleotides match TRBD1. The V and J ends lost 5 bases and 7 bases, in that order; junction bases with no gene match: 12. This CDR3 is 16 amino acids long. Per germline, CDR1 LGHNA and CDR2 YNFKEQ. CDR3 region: CASSLQTGGGPNEQFF. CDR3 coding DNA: TGTGCCAGCAGCTTACAAACAGGGGGCGGCCCAAATGAGCAGTTCTTC.

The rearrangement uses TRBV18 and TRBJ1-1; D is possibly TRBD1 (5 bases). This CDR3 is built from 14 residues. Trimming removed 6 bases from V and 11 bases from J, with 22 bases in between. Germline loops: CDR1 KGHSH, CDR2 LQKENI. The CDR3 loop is CASSPDGPKGSAFF. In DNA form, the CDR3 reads TGTGCCAGCTCCCCGGATGGGCCGAAGGGGTCGGCTTTCTTT.

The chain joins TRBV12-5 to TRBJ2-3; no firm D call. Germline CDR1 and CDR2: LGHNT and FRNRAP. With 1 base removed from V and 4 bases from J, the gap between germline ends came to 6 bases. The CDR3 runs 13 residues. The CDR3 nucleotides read TGTGCTAGTGGTTTGGACTTCTCAGATACGCAGTATTTT. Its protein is CASGLDFSDTQYF.

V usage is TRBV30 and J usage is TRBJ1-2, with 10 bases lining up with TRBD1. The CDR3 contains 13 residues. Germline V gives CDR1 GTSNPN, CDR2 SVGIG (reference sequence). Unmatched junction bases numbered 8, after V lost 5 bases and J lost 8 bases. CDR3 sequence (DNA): TGTGCCTGGTCAGCCGGGACAGGGGCGGGCTACACCTTC. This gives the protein CAWSAGTGAGYTF.